This T cell receptor beta chain is from a study of stem cell transplantation in POMP-related autoinflammatory disease. Study background: Defective thymoproteasomes were hypothesized to impair CD8+ T-cell positive selection.

Data came from immunoSEQ multiplex PCR; TCRdb stores just in-frame clones and leaves some out. Seen here are 25,000 to 40,000 clones, around 90% observed once, and the top ten hold 0.7% to 0.9%. This clone was observed a handful of times. No antigen is known for it. The V end was cut by 4 bases, the J end by 3 bases, with 10 bases between. CDR3 length: 13 residues. Per the germline V gene, CDR1 is SGHNT and CDR2 is YYREEE (reference sequence). Findings and caveats of the study: PRAID patients trended toward lower TRB diversity and higher clonality in all analyzed T-cell subsets. Unique TRB V-J gene pairings were limited in number in patients with PRAID.

This chain joins TRBV5-4 and TRBJ1-1; D is ambiguous. This receptor was obtained from a human donor with POMP-related autoinflammation and immune dysregulation (PRAID). The material was CD4+ T cells from PBMCs, obtained before stem cell transplantation. The CDR3 sequence: CASSIQRYTEAFF. CDR3 in DNA: TGTGCCAGCAGCATCCAACGATACACTGAAGCTTTCTTT.